The clone carrying this TCR beta chain occurred a few times. There are 13 residues in the CDR3. CDR1 SQVTM and CDR2 ANQGSEA come from the germline V gene. Trimming pared 0 bases from V and 3 bases from J, leaving 8 bases between. Via MiXCR, TCRdb re-called the RT-PCR reads, giving one row per CDR3 protein. Here the sample spans hundreds of thousands of distinct CDR3 sequences, 14% being singletons. The chain uses TRBV29-1 and TRBJ2-5; TRBD1 is a possible D gene (5 bases). The source is a female donor in good health, serving as a healthy control. Sequencing was performed on memory CD4+ T cells from blood. This CDR3 reads CSVEEDRKETQYF. The CDR3 DNA sequence: TGCAGCGTTGAAGAAGACAGAAAAGAGACCCAGTACTTC.